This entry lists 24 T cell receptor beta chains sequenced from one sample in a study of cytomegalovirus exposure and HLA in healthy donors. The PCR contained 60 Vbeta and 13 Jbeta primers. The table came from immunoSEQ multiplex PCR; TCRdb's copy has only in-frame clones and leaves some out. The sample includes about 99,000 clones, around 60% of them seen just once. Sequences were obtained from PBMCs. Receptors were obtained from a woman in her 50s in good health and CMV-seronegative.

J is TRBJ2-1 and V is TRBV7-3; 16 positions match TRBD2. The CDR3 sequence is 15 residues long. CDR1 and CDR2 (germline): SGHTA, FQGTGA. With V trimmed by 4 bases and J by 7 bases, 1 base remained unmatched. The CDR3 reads CASSSGLAGGNEQFF. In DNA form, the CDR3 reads TGTGCCAGCAGCTCGGGACTAGCGGGAGGGAATGAGCAGTTCTTC.

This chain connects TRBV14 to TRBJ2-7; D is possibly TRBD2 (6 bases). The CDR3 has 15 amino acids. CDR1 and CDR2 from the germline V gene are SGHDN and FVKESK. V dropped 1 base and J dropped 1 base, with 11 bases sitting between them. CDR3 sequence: CASSQVGGESYEQYF. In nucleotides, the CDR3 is TGTGCCAGCAGCCAAGTAGGCGGGGAATCCTACGAGCAGTACTTC.

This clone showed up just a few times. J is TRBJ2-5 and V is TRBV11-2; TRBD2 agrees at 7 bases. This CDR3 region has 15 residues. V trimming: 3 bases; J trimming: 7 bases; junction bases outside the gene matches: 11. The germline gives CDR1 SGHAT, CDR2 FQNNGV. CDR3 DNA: TGTGCCAGCAGCTTGGGGAGGGCCATAAGTGGGACCCAGTACTTC. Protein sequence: CASSLGRAISGTQYF.

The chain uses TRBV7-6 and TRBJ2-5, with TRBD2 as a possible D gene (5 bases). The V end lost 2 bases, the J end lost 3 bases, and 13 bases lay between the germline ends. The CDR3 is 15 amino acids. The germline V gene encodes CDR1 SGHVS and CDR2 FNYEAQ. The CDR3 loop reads CASSLRPAEEETQYF. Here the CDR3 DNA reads TGTGCCAGCAGCTTACGACCAGCGGAAGAAGAGACCCAGTACTTC.

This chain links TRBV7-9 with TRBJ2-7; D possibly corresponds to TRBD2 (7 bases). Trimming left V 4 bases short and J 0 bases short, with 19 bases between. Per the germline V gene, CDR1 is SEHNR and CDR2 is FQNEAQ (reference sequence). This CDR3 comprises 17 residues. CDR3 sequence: CASSSLEGGASSYEQYF. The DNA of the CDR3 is TGTGCCAGCAGCTCCCTCGAAGGGGGGGCTAGCTCCTACGAGCAGTACTTC.

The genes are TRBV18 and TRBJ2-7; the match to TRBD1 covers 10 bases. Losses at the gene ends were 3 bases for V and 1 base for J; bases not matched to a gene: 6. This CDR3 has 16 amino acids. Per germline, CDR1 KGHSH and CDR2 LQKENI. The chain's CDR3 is CASSPRDRGNSYEQYF. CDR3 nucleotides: TGTGCCAGCTCACCGAGGGACAGGGGAAATTCCTACGAGCAGTACTTC.

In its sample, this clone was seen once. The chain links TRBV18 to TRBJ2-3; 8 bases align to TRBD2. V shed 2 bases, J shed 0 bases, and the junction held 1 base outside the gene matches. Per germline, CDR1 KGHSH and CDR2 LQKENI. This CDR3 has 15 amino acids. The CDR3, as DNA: TGTGCCAGCTCACCAAGGACTAGCAGCACAGATACGCAGTATTTT. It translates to CASSPRTSSTDTQYF.

CDR3 DNA sequence: TGCAGCGTTTTCCGGGGTGAGAGGTACGAGCAGTACTTC. This encodes CSVFRGERYEQYF. This chain links TRBV29-1 with TRBJ2-7, with D possibly matching TRBD2 (5 bases). The CDR3 spans 13 residues. The germline gives CDR1 SQVTM, CDR2 ANQGSEA. V lost 5 bases and J 4 bases, leaving 15 bases between the germline ends.

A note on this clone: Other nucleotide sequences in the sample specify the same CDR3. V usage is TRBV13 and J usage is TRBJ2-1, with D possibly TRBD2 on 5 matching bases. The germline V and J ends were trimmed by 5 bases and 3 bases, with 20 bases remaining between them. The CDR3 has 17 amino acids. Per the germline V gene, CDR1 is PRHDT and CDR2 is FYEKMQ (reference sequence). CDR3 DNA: TGTGCCAGCAGCGTCTATCAACTAGACCTGTTCTACAATGAGCAGTTCTTC. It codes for CASSVYQLDLFYNEQFF.

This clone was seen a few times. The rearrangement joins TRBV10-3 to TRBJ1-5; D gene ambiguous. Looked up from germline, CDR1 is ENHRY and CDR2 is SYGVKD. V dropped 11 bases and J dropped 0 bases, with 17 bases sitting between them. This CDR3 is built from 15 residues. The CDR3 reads CAPPQARSSNQPQHF. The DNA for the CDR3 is TGTGCCCCCCCCCAAGCCCGGTCTAGCAATCAGCCCCAGCATTTT.

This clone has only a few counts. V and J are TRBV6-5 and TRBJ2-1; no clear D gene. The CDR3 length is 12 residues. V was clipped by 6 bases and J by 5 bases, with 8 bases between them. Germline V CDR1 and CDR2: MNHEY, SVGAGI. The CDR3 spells CASRGYDNEQFF. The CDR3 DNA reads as TGTGCCAGCAGGGGCTATGACAATGAGCAGTTCTTC.

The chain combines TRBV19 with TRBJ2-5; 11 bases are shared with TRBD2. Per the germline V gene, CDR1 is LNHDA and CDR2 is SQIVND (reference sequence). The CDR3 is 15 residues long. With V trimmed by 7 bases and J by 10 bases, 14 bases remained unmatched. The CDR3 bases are TGTGCCAGTAAGGGGCTAGCGGGAGGCCCACGGGGCCAGTACTTC. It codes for CASKGLAGGPRGQYF.

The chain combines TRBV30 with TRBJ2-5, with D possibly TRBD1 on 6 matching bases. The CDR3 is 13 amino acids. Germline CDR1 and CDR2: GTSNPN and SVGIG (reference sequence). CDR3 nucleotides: TGTGCACTTGTACAGGGACCCCAAGAGACCCAGTACTTC. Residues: CALVQGPQETQYF.

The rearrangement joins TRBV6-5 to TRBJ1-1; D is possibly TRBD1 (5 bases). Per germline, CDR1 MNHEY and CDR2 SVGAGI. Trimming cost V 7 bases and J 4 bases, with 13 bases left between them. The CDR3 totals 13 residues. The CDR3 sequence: CASIPQGGTEAFF. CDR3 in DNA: TGTGCCAGCATCCCCCAGGGTGGCACTGAAGCTTTCTTT.

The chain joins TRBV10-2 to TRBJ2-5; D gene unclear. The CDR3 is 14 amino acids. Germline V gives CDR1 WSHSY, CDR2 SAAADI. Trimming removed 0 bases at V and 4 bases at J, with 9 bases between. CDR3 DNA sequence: TGCGCCAGCAGTGAGTCTATCGGTTCAGAGACCCAGTACTTC. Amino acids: CASSESIGSETQYF.

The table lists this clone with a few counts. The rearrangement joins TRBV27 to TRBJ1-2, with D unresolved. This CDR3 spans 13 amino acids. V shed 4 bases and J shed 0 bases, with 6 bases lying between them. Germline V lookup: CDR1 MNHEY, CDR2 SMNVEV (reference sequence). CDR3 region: CASSSAANYGYTF. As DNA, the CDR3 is TGTGCCAGCAGTTCGGCGGCTAACTATGGCTACACCTTC.

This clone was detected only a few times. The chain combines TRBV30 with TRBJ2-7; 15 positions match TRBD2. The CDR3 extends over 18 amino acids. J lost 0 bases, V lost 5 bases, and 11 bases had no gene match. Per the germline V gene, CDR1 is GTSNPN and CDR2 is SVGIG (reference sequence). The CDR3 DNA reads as TGTGCCTGGCTTGAACCCGGGACTAGCGGGGGGACCTCCTACGAGCAGTACTTC. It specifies CAWLEPGTSGGTSYEQYF.

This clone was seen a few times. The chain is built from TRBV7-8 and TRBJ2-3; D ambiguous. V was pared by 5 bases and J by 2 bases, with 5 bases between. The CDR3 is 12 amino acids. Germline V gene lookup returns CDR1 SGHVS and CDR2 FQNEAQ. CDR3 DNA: TGTGCCAGCAGCCTATACACAGATACGCAGTATTTT. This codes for CASSLYTDTQYF. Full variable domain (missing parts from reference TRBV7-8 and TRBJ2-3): GAGVSQSPRYKVAKRGQDVALRCDPISGHVSLFWYQQALGQGPEFLTYFQNEAQLDKSGLPSDRFFAERPEGSVSTLKIQRTQQEDSAVYLCASSLYTDTQYFGPGTRLTVL.

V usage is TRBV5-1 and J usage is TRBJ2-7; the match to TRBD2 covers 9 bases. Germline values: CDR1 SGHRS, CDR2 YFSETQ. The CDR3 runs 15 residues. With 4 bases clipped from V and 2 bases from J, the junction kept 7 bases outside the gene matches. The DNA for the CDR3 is TGCGCCAGCAGCATCCGACTAGCGGAGACCTACGAGCAGTACTTC. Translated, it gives CASSIRLAETYEQYF.

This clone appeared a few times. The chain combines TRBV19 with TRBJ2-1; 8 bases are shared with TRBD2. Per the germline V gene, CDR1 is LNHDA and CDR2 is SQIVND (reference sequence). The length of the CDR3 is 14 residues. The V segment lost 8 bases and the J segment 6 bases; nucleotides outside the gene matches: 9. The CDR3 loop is CASSSGSWGNEQFF. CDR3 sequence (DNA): TGTGCCAGTTCAAGCGGGAGTTGGGGCAATGAGCAGTTCTTC.

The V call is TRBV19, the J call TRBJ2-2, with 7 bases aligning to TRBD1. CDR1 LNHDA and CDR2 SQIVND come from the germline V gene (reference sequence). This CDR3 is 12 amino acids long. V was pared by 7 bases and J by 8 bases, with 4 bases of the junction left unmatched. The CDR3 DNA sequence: TGTGCCAGTATACAGGGGTGGGGGGAGCTGTTTTTT. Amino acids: CASIQGWGELFF.

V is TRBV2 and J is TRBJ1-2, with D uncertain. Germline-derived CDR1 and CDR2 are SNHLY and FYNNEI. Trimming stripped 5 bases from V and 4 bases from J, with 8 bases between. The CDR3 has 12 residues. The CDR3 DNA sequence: TGTGCCAGCAGTTCTAGCACCTATGGCTACACCTTC. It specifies CASSSSTYGYTF.

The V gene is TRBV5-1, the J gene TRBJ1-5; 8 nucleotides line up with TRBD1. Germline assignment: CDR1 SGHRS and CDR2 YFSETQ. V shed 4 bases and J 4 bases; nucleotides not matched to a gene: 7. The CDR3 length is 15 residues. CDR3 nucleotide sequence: TGCGCCAGCAGCCCCGGCGGGACAGGTAATCAGCCCCAGCATTTT. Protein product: CASSPGGTGNQPQHF.

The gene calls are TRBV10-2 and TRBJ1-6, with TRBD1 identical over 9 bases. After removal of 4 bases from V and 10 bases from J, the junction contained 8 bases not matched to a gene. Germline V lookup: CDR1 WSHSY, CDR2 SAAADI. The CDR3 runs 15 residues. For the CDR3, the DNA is TGCGCCAGCAGTGGGGGACAGGGTGTGGGATCACCCCTCCACTTT. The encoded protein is CASSGGQGVGSPLHF.